One TCR beta chain is described in this entry. This sample was taken from a study of blood T cell repertoires in COVID-19. On the study more broadly: Samples of COVID-19 (acute and convalescent) were obtained from the United States, Italy and Spain. PBMCs, B-cell-depleted T cells, or T cells were the source of the cDNA or gDNA that made up the material.

Original processing methods: Reference gene primer amplification yielded estimated nucleated cell counts. Only in-frame clones appear in the TCRdb table, and some are missing; sequencing was by immunoSEQ multiplex PCR. That table furnishes V, J and clone size, whereas the DNA furnished D and trimming. This sample has 250,000 to 350,000 clones, with around 83% found just once. Trimming at V came to 1 base and at J to 6 bases, leaving 3 bases not matched to a gene. The CDR3 consists of 15 residues. Germline V CDR1 and CDR2: SGHNT, YENEEA. This receptor was identified in a woman aged 45-60 years with acute or convalescent COVID-19. Sample: peripheral blood. The chain joins TRBV11-3 to TRBJ2-1, with 10 bases fitting TRBD2. CDR3: CASSLGTSGFNEQFF. The CDR3 nucleotides are TGTGCCAGCAGCTTAGGGACTAGCGGTTTCAATGAGCAGTTCTTC.